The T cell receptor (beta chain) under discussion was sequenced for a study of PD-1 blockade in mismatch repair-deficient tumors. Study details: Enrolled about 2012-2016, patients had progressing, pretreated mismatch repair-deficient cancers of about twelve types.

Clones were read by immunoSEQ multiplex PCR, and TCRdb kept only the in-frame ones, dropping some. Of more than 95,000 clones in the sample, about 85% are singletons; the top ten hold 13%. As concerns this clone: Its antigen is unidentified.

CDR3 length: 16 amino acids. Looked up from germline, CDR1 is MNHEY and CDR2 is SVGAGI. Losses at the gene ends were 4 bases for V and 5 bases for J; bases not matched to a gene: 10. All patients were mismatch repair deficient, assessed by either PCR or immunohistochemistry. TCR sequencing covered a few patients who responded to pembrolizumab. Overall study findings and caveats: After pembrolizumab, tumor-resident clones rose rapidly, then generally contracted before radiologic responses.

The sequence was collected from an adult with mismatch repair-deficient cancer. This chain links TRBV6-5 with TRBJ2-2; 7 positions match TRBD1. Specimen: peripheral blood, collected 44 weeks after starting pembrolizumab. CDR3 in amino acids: CASSSPTGSGTGELFF. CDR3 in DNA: TGTGCCAGCAGTTCCCCGACAGGGTCGGGGACCGGGGAGCTGTTTTTT.